This entry is about one T cell receptor (beta chain). This specimen comes from a study of shared clonotypes between healthy human individuals. Sequencing was performed with immunoSEQ multiplex PCR; in TCRdb, only in-frame clones are kept and a portion is missing. Of about 980,000 clones listed, 60% to 85% are singletons. V lost 2 bases and J 3 bases, leaving 5 bases between the germline ends. Germline V CDR1 and CDR2: SQVTM, ANQGSEA. CDR3 size: 11 residues. The chain employs TRBV29-1 and TRBJ2-7; D unresolved. Sequencing was carried out using memory CD4+ T cells sorted from blood. Subset given: CD45RA-negative fraction. The sequence was obtained from a man younger than 30 in good health. The chain's CDR3 is CSVENGYEQYF. CDR3 DNA sequence: TGCAGCGTTGAAAACGGCTACGAGCAGTACTTC.